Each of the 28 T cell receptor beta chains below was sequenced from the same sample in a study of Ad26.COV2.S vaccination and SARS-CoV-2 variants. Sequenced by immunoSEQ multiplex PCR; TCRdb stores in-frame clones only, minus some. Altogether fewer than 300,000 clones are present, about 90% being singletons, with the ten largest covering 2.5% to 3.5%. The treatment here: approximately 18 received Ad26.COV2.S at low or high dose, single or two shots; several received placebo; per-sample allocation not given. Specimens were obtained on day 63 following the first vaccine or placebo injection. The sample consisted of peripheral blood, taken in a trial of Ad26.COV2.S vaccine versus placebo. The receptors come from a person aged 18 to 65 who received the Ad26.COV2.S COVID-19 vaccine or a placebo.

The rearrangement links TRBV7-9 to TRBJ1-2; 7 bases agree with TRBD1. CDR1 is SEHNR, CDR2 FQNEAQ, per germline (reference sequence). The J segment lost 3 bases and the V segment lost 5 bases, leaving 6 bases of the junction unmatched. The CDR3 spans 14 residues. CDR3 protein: CASSRQGLDYGYTF. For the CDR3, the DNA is TGTGCCAGCAGCCGACAGGGCCTCGACTATGGCTACACCTTC.

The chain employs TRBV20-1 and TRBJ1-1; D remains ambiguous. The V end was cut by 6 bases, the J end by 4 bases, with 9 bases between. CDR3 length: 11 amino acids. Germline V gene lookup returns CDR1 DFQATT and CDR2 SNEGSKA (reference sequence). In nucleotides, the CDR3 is TGCAGTGCCTCAAGGAGCACTGAAGCTTTCTTT. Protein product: CSASRSTEAFF.

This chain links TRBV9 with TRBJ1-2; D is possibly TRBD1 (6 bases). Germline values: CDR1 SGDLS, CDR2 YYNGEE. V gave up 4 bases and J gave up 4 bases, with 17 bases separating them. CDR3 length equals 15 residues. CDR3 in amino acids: CASSQDPDRTYGYTF. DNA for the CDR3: TGTGCCAGCAGCCAAGACCCCGACAGGACCTATGGCTACACCTTC.

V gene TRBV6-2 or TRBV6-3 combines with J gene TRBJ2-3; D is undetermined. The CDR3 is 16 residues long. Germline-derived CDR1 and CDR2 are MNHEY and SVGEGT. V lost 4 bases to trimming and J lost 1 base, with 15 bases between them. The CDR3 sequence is CASSSHDPARTDTQYF. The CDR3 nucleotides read TGTGCCAGCAGTTCTCACGACCCAGCTCGCACAGATACGCAGTATTTT.

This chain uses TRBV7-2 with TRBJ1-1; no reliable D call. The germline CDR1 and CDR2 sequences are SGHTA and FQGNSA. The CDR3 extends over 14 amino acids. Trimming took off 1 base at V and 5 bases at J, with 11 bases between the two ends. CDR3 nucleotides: TGTGCCAGCAGCTTAGGTAGGGTCGAAACTGAAGCTTTCTTT. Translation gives CASSLGRVETEAFF.

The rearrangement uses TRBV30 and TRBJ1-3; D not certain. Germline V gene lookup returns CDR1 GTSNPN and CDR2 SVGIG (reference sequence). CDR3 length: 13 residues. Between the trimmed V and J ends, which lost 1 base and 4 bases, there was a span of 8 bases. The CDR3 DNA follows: TGTGCCTGGAGTGGAGGGAACGGAAACACCATATATTTT. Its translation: CAWSGGNGNTIYF.

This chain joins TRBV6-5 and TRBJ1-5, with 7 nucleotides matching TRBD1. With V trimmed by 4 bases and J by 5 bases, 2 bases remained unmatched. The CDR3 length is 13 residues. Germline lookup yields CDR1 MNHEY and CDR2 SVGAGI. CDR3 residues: CASSSTGDQPQHF. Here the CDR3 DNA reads TGTGCCAGCAGTTCCACAGGGGATCAGCCCCAGCATTTT.

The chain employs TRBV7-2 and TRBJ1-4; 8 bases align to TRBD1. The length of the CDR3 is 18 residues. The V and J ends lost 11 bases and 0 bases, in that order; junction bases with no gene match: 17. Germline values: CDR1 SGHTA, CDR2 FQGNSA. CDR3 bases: TGTGCCCCCCCACCGGGGTACAGGGGGATTGCAACTAATGAAAAACTGTTTTTT. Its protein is CAPPPGYRGIATNEKLFF.

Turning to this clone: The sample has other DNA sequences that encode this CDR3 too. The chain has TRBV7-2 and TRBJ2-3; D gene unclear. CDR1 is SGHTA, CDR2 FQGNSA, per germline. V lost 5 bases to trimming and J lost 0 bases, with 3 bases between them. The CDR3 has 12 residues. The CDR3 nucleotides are TGTGCCAGCAGCCTTAGCACAGATACGCAGTATTTT. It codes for CASSLSTDTQYF.

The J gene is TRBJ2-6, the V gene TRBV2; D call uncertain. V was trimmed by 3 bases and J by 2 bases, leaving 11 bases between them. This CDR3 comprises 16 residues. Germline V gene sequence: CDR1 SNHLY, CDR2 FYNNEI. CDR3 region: CASSDADYTGANVLTF. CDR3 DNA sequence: TGTGCCAGCAGTGATGCGGATTACACTGGGGCCAACGTCCTGACTTTC.

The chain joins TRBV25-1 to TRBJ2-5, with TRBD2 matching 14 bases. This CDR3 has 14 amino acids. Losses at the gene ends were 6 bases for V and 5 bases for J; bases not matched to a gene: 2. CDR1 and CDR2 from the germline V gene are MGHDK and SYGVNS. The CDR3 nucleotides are TGTGCCAGCAGGACTAGCGGGGGGGCGGAGACCCAGTACTTC. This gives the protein CASRTSGGAETQYF.

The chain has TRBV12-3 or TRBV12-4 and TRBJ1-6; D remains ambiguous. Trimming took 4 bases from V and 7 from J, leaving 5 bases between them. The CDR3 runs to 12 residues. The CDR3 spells CASSWENSPLHF. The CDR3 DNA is TGTGCCAGCAGTTGGGAGAATTCACCCCTCCACTTT.

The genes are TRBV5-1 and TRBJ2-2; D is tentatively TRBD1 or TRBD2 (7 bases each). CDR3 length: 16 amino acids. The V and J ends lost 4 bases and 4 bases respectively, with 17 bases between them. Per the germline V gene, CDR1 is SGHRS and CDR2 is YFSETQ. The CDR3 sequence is CASSPPARGGTGELFF. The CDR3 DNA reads TGCGCCAGCAGCCCACCCGCCAGGGGGGGCACCGGGGAGCTGTTTTTT.

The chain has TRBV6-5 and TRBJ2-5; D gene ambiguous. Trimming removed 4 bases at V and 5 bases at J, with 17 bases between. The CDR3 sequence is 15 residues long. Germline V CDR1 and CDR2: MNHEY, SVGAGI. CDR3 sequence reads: CASSSSTLGGETQYF. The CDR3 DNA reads TGTGCCAGCAGTTCTTCAACTCTAGGTGGGGAGACCCAGTACTTC.

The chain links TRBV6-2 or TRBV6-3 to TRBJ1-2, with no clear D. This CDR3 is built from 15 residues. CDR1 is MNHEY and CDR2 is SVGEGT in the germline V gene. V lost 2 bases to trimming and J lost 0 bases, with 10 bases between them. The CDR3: CASSYERTANYGYTF. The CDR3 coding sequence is TGTGCCAGCAGTTACGAACGGACCGCTAACTATGGCTACACCTTC.

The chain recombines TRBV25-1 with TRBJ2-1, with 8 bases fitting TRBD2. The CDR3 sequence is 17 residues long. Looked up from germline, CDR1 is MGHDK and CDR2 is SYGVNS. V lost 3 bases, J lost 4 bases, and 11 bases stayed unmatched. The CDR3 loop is CASSDPEREWVYNEQFF. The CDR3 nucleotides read TGTGCCAGCAGTGACCCCGAGCGGGAGTGGGTTTACAATGAGCAGTTCTTC.

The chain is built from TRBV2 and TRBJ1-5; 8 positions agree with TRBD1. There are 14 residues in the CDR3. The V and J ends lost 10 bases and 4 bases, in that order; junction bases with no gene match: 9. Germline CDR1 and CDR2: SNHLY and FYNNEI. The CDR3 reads CATRQGRLNQPQHF. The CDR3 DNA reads TGTGCCACTCGACAGGGGCGGTTGAATCAGCCCCAGCATTTT.

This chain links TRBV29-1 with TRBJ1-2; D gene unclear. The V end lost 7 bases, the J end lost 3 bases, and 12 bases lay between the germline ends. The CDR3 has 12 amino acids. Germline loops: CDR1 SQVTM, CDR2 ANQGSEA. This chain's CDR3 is CSGRVQDYGYTF. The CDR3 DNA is TGCAGCGGGAGGGTGCAGGACTATGGCTACACCTTC.

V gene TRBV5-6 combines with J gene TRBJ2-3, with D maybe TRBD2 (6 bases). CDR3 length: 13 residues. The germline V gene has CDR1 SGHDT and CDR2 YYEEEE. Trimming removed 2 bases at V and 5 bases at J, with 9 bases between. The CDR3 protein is CASSFGGIDTQYF. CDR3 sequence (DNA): TGTGCCAGCAGCTTCGGCGGGATAGATACGCAGTATTTT.

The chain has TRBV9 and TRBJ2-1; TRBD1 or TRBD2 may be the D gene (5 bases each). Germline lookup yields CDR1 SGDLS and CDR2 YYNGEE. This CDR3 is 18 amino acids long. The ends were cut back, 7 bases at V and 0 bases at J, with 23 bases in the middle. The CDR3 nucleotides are TGTGCCAGCGGCTCTAATCGAGGGGCGGGTTACTCCTACAATGAGCAGTTCTTC. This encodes CASGSNRGAGYSYNEQFF.

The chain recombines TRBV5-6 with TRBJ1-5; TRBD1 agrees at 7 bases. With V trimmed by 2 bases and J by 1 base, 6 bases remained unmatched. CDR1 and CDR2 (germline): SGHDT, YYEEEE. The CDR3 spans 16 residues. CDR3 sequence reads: CASSFGTGESNQPQHF. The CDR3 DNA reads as TGTGCCAGCAGCTTCGGTACAGGGGAAAGCAATCAGCCCCAGCATTTT.

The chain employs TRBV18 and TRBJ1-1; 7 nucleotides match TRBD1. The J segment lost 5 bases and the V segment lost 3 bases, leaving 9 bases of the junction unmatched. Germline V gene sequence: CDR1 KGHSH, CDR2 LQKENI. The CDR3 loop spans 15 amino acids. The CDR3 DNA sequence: TGTGCCAGCTCACCTGCGAGAGGGGGCAGGACTGAAGCTTTCTTT. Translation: CASSPARGGRTEAFF.

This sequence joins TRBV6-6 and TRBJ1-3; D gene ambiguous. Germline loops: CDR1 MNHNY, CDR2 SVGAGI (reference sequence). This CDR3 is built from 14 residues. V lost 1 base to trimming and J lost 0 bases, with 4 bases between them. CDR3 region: CASSYFDSGNTIYF. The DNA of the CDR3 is TGTGCCAGCAGTTACTTCGACTCTGGAAACACCATATATTTT.

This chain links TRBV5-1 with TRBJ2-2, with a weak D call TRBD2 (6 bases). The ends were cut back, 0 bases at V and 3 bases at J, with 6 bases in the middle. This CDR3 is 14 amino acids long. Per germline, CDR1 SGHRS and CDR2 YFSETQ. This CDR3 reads CASSLASDTGELFF. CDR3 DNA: TGCGCCAGCAGCTTGGCTAGCGACACCGGGGAGCTGTTTTTT.

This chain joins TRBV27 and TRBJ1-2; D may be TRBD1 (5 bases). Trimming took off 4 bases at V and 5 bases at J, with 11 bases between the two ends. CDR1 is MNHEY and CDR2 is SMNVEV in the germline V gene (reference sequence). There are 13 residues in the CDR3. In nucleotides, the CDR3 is TGTGCCAGCAGTTCCTACCCAGGGTATGGCTACACCTTC. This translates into CASSSYPGYGYTF.

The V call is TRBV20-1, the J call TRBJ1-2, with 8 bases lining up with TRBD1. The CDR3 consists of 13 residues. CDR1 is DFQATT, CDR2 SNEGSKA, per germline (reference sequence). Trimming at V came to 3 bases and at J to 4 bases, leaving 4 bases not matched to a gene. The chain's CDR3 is CSASPTGGYGYTF. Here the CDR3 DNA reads TGCAGTGCTAGTCCCACAGGGGGCTATGGCTACACCTTC.

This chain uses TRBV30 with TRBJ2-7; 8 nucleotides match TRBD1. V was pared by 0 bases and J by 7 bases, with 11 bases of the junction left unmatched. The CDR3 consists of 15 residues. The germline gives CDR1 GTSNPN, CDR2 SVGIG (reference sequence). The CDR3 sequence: CAWSVRRQGLSEQYF. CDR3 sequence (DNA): TGTGCCTGGAGTGTGAGGAGACAGGGGCTGAGTGAGCAGTACTTC.

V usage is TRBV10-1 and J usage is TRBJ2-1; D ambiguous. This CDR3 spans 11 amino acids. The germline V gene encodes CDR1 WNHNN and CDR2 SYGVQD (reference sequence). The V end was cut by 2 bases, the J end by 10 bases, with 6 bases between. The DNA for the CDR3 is TGCGCCAGCAGTGAGGACACCGAGCAGTTCTTC. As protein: CASSEDTEQFF.